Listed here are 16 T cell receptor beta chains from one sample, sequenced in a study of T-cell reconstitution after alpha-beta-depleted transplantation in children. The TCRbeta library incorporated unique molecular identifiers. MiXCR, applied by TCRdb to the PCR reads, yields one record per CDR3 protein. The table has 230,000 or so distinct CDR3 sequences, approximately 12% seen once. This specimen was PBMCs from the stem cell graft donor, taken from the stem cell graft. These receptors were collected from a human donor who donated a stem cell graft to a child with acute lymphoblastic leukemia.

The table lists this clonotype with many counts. CDR3 sequence: CASSQAGGGYEQYF. CDR3 DNA sequence: TGCGCCAGCAGCCAAGCTGGAGGGGGCTACGAGCAGTACTTC. The chain couples TRBV4-3 to TRBJ2-7; tentatively, D is TRBD1 or TRBD2 (6 bases each). Germline CDR1 reads LGHNA; CDR2 reads YSLEER. There are 14 residues in the CDR3. The V and J ends lost 1 base and 3 bases respectively, with 10 bases between them.

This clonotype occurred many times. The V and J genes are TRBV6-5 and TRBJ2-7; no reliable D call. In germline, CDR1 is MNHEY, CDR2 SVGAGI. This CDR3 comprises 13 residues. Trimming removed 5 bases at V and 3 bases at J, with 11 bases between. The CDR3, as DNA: TGTGCCAGCAGTCCTAGGTCCTTCTACGAGCAGTACTTC. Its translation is CASSPRSFYEQYF.

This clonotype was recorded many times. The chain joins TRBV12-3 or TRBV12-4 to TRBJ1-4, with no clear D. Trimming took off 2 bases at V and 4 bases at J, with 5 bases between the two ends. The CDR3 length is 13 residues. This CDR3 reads CASSLRSNEKLFF. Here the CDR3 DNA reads TGTGCCAGCAGTTTACGCAGTAATGAAAAACTGTTTTTT.

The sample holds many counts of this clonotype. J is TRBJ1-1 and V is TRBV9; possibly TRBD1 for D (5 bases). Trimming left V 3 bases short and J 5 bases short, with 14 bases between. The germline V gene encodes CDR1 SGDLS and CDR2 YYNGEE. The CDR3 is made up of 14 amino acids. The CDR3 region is CASSGGGTRTEAFF. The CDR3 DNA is TGTGCCAGCAGCGGGGGTGGGACGAGGACTGAAGCTTTCTTT.

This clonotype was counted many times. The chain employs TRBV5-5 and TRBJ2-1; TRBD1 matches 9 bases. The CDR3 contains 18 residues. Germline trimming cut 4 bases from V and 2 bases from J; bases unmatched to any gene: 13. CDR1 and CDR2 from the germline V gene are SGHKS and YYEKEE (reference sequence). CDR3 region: CASSGDREGWGAYNEQFF. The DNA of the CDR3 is TGTGCCAGCAGCGGGGACAGGGAAGGATGGGGGGCCTACAATGAGCAGTTCTTC.

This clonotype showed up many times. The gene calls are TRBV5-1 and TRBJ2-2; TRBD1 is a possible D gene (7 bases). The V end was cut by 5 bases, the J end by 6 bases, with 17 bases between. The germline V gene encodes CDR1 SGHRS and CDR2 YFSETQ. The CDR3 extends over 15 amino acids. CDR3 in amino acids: CASSYRQGGSGELFF. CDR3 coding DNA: TGCGCCAGCAGTTATCGACAGGGAGGTTCCGGGGAGCTGTTTTTT.

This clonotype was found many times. The CDR3: CSAPRTGAGTEAFF. The CDR3 nucleotides read TGCAGTGCACCCCGAACGGGGGCCGGCACTGAAGCTTTCTTT. This chain links TRBV20-1 with TRBJ1-1, with D perhaps TRBD1 (6 bases). The V gene lost 6 bases and the J gene lost 4 bases, with 18 bases spanning the gap. The CDR3 has 14 residues. Per germline, CDR1 DFQATT and CDR2 SNEGSKA (reference sequence).

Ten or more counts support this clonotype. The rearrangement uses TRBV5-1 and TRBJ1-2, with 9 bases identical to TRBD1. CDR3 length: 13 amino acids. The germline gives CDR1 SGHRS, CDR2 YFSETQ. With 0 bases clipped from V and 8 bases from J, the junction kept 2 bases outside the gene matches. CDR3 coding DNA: TGCGCCAGCAGCTTGGGGACAGGGGTCGGCTACACCTTC. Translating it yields CASSLGTGVGYTF.

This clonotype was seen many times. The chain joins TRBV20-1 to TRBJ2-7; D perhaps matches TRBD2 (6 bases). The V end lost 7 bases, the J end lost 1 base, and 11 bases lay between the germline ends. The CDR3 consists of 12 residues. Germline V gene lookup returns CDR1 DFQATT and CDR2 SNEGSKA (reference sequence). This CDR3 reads CSVLGGSYEQYF. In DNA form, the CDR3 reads TGCAGTGTTCTCGGGGGATCCTACGAGCAGTACTTC.

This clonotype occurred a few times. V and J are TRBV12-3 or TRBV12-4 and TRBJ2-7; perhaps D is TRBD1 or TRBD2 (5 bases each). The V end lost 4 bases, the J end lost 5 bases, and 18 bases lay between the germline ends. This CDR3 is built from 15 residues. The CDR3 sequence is CASSSRDLQIHEQYF. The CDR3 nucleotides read TGTGCCAGCAGTTCCCGGGACCTTCAGATCCACGAGCAGTACTTC.

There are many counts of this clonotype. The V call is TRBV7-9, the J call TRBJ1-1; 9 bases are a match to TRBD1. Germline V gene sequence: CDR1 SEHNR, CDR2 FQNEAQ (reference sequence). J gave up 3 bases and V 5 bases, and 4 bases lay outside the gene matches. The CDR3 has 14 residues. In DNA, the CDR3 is TGTGCCAGCAGCGGACGACAGGGGGACACTGAAGCTTTCTTT. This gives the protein CASSGRQGDTEAFF.

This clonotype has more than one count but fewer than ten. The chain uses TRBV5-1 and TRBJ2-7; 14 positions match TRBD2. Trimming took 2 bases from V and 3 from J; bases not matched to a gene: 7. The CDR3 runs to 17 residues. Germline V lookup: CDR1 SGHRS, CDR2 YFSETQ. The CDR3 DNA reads TGCGCCAGCAGCTTACTACCCGGGACTAGCGGGAGCTACGAGCAGTACTTC. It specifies CASSLLPGTSGSYEQYF.

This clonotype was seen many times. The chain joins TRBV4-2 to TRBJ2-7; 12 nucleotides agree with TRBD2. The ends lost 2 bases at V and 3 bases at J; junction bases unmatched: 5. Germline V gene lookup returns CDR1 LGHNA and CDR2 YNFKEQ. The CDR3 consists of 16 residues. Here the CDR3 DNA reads TGTGCCAGCAGCCAAACCCTAGCGGGAGGGAACTACGAGCAGTACTTC. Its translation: CASSQTLAGGNYEQYF.

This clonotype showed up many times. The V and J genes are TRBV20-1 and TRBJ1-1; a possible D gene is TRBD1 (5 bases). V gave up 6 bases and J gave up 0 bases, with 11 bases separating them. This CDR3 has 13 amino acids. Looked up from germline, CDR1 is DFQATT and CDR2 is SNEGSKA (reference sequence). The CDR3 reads CSAPNRLNTEAFF. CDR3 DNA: TGCAGTGCCCCGAACAGGCTGAACACTGAAGCTTTCTTT.

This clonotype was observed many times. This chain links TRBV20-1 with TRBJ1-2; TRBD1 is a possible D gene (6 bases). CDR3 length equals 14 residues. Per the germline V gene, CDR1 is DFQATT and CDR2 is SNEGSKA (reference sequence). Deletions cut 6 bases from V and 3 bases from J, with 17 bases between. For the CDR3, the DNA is TGCAGTGCCTCCCTATCAGGGGTCTACTATGGCTACACCTTC. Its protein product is CSASLSGVYYGYTF.

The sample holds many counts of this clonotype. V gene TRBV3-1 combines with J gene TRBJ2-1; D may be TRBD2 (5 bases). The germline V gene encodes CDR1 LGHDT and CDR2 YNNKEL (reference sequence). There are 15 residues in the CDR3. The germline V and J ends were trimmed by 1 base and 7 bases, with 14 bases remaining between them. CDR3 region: CASSQGGPGINEQFF. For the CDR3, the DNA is TGTGCCAGCAGCCAAGGCGGGCCCGGTATAAATGAGCAGTTCTTC.